This T cell receptor (beta chain) emerged from a study of post-analysis software for immune sequencing data. Study-wide background: The courses of disease that were included comprised relapsing-remitting, secondary progressive and progressive-relapsing multiple sclerosis.

For this clonotype: No antigen is known for it.

Study-level points and caveats: A handful of TRBV segments were significantly more frequent in patients than in controls. TRBV5-6, TRBV5-1 and TRBV20-1 were among these segments. Controls' normalized Chao1 diversity significantly exceeded that of multiple sclerosis patients. When the samples were clustered directly with F measure, those that had been prepared in the same batch showed strong co-clustering.

Germline V lookup: CDR1 SGHTA, CDR2 FQGNSA. V gave up 2 bases and J gave up 4 bases, with 14 bases separating them. The CDR3 sequence is 15 residues long. TCR beta cDNA libraries had unique molecular identifiers. Between about 0.9 and 11 million T cells gave rise to hundreds of thousands of cDNA molecules. TCRdb re-derived calls from the PCR reads in MiXCR, one entry per CDR3 protein. In the table there are roughly 800,000 distinct CDR3 sequences, 53% of which are singletons. The TCR sequence derives from a girl between 5 and 17 years old with multiple sclerosis. J is TRBJ1-2 and V is TRBV7-2; D is perhaps TRBD1 (6 bases). Material for sequencing was blood. CDR3 sequence reads: CASSLRTETGYGYTF. The DNA for the CDR3 is TGTGCCAGCAGCTTAAGGACAGAAACTGGCTATGGCTACACCTTC.